The TCR beta chain described here comes from a study of cytomegalovirus exposure and HLA in healthy donors. Study background: One earlier analysis, a look at 150 million to 200 million T cells, found some 120 million unique TCR beta sequences. Findings of the study overall: In a later analysis, most CMV-associated TCR beta chains appeared HLA-restricted.

PCR primers comprised 60 Vbeta and 13 Jbeta primers. Here immunoSEQ multiplex PCR was the method, and the copy in TCRdb shows in-frame clones only, minus some. The sample lists 90,000 to 150,000 clones; 65% to 80% were seen once. CDR3 size: 14 residues. Trimming took 6 bases from V and 4 from J; bases not matched to a gene: 0. The germline CDR1 and CDR2 sequences are SNHLY and FYNNEI. A remark on this clone: The antigen is unknown.

The chain couples TRBV2 to TRBJ2-3; TRBD2 matches 14 bases. The sequenced sample was PBMCs. This receptor was obtained from a female donor in good health and CMV-seronegative. The CDR3 coding sequence is TGTGCCAGCAGGACTAGCGGGGGGGCAGATACGCAGTATTTT. Amino acids: CASRTSGGADTQYF.